These T cell receptor beta chains were read from a single sample in a study of T cell changes during pregnancy in multiple sclerosis. This table comes from immunoSEQ multiplex PCR, and its TCRdb copy is limited to in-frame clones, with some not included. The sample consists of over 55,000 clones, 80% to 90% of them appearing once. Sequencing was performed on peripheral blood, taken in the first trimester of pregnancy. These receptors all come from a female donor with multiple sclerosis, enrolled in a pregnancy study. CDR3s include the opening cysteine and the closing phenylalanine or tryptophan. D genes are given only for firm matches. Expanded clones get a size class; other rows say once, few or many, or leave the size out.

cdr3_nt | cdr3_aa | clone_size | d_call | cdr3_length | j_call | v_call
TGTGCCAGCGAGGGACAGGGGGCTCGACTTCGGTTCACTGAAGCTTTCTTT | CASEGQGARLRFTEAFF | . | TRBD1 | 17 | TRBJ1-1 | TRBV5-6
TGTGCCAGCAGCAGACTAGCGGGGCGGGTGGCGAACACCGGGGAGCTGTTTTTT | CASSRLAGRVANTGELFF | . | TRBD2 | 18 | TRBJ2-2 | TRBV7-3
TGTGCCAGCAGTGAAGTAGATAGCGGGAACACTGAAGCTTTCTTT | CASSEVDSGNTEAFF | . | . | 15 | TRBJ1-1 | TRBV2
TGTGCCAGCAGTCCAACGGGGATGGAGACCTACGAGCAGTACTTC | CASSPTGMETYEQYF | many | . | 15 | TRBJ2-7 | TRBV2
TGTGCCAGCAGCTCGCAGACAGGGACCGAGCAGTACTTC | CASSSQTGTEQYF | . | TRBD1 | 13 | TRBJ2-7 | TRBV5-6
TGCGCCAGCAGCTTGGAACTAATAAGAGGACTAGAGGTCTACGAGCAGTACTTC | CASSLELIRGLEVYEQYF | . | TRBD2 | 18 | TRBJ2-7 | TRBV5-1
TGTGCCAGTAGCCAGGGGACCCAAGAGACCCAGTACTTC | CASSQGTQETQYF | . | . | 13 | TRBJ2-5 | TRBV19
TGTGCCAGCAGCCTGGGGGGACAGATCTATGGCTACACCTTC | CASSLGGQIYGYTF | . | TRBD1 | 14 | TRBJ1-2 | TRBV11-1
TGTGCCAGCAGCTCATATTCTACTAGCACAGATACGCAGTATTTT | CASSSYSTSTDTQYF | . | . | 15 | TRBJ2-3 | TRBV7-2
TGTGCCAGCAGCTTGGTGGGGGGTCCCTACAATGAGCAGTTCTTC | CASSLVGGPYNEQFF | . | . | 15 | TRBJ2-1 | TRBV5-5
TGTGCCAGCAGTCCCGCCGGGACAGGGAAGGGCTACGAGCAGTACTTC | CASSPAGTGKGYEQYF | once | TRBD1 | 16 | TRBJ2-7 | TRBV27
TGCGCCAGCAAGTGGCAATTCGACGGGAGGGGCGAGCAGTACTTC | CASKWQFDGRGEQYF | once | TRBD2 | 15 | TRBJ2-7 | TRBV5-1
TGTGCCAGCAGTTCCTCCGGGACAGGGAAGGGCGAGCAGTACTTC | CASSSSGTGKGEQYF | . | TRBD1 | 15 | TRBJ2-7 | TRBV27
TGTGCCAGCAGTTTTGGGACAGTCGGATCAGATACGCAGTATTTT | CASSFGTVGSDTQYF | . | TRBD1 | 15 | TRBJ2-3 | TRBV27